What follows are 16 T cell receptor beta chains derived from one specimen sequenced in a study of spatial heterogeneity in lung cancer (dated by TCRdb to between 2018 and 2021). The time point label for this specimen denotes: blood at routine non-recurrence follow-up after resection. For TCR sequencing, whole RNA was extracted from tumor and nontumor lung tissue, or from cryopreserved PBMC samples, and no cell sorting was done. The library was made by 5' RACE. TCRdb records NextSeq 500 as the sequencer. Clones were called with MiXCR by TCRdb after fastp trimmed the public reads at Q25, and only in-frame beta chains were retained. Merged by CDR3 protein, the rows form single entries marked with the most common genes and DNA. The sample includes fewer than 30,000 distinct CDR3 sequences, with approximately 5.6% observed a single time. The leading ten clones occupy around 23% of the sample. The material sequenced was PBMCs, taken at follow-up. The receptor set was obtained from a male donor with early-stage non-small cell lung cancer.

This clonotype was detected many times. V gene TRBV7-9 combines with J gene TRBJ2-5; the match to TRBD1 covers 8 bases. The V segment lost 1 base and the J segment 1 base; nucleotides outside the gene matches: 5. The CDR3 consists of 16 residues. Per the germline V gene, CDR1 is SEHNR and CDR2 is FQNEAQ (reference sequence). The CDR3, as DNA: TGTGCCAGCAGCTTAGTCGGGACAGGCCTCCAAGAGACCCAGTACTTC. Translating it yields CASSLVGTGLQETQYF.

This clonotype came up many times. The chain has TRBV4-3 and TRBJ1-2; D is possibly TRBD1 (5 bases). Germline CDR1 LGHNA, CDR2 YSLEER. Trimming cost V 1 base and J 3 bases, with 15 bases left between them. CDR3 length: 16 amino acids. The CDR3 is CASSQAPGTDYYGYTF. DNA for the CDR3: TGCGCCAGCAGCCAAGCCCCCGGGACGGACTACTATGGCTACACCTTC.

This clonotype was recorded many times. The V call is TRBV18, the J call TRBJ1-1, with 9 bases lining up with TRBD1. Germline values: CDR1 KGHSH, CDR2 LQKENI. V trimming: 2 bases; J trimming: 0 bases; junction bases outside the gene matches: 7. This CDR3 region has 17 residues. The CDR3 is CASSPGTGLVMNTEAFF. The CDR3 DNA follows: TGTGCCAGCTCACCAGGGACAGGGTTGGTCATGAACACTGAAGCTTTCTTT.

This clonotype was picked up many times. The chain employs TRBV6-1 and TRBJ2-2; 7 nucleotides align to TRBD1. The J segment lost 6 bases and the V segment lost 6 bases, leaving 1 base of the junction unmatched. The CDR3 is 12 amino acids. From germline, CDR1 is MNHNS and CDR2 SASEGT. The CDR3 protein is CASSQGAGELFF. DNA of the CDR3: TGTGCCAGCAGCCAGGGGGCCGGGGAGCTGTTTTTT.

The chain carries TRBV29-1 and TRBJ2-1; 9 nucleotides match TRBD2. CDR3 length: 12 amino acids. The V and J ends lost 5 bases and 7 bases, in that order; junction bases with no gene match: 3. In germline, CDR1 is SQVTM, CDR2 ANQGSEA. The CDR3 reads CSVRGGGNEQFF. The CDR3 nucleotides are TGCAGCGTTCGCGGGGGGGGAAATGAGCAGTTCTTC.

This clonotype occurred many times. V usage is TRBV29-1 and J usage is TRBJ2-5; D is uncertain. Per the germline V gene, CDR1 is SQVTM and CDR2 is ANQGSEA. V lost 0 bases and J 7 bases, leaving 12 bases between the germline ends. This CDR3 contains 13 residues. CDR3 DNA sequence: TGCAGCGTTGAAGAATGGGCCTCCAGGACCCAGTACTTC. Translated: CSVEEWASRTQYF.

This clonotype was picked up many times. The CDR3 is CASSTSGGTFNEQFF. For the CDR3, the DNA is TGTGCCAGCAGCACGAGCGGAGGCACATTCAATGAGCAGTTCTTC. The chain combines TRBV14 with TRBJ2-1; the D gene is possibly TRBD2 (5 bases). CDR1 is SGHDN, CDR2 FVKESK, per germline. This CDR3 is built from 15 residues. The V end lost 5 bases, the J end lost 6 bases, and 17 bases lay between the germline ends.

The chain combines TRBV3-1 with TRBJ1-1, with a possible D match to TRBD1 (6 bases). Germline V CDR1 and CDR2: LGHDT, YNNKEL (reference sequence). Trimming cost V 4 bases and J 5 bases, with 17 bases left between them. This CDR3 has 15 residues. CDR3: CASSPLGGLGTEAFF. As DNA, the CDR3 is TGTGCCAGCAGCCCGCTGGGGGGGCTAGGGACTGAAGCTTTCTTT. Together with reference TRBV3-1 and TRBJ1-1, the CDR3 gives the full variable domain: DTAVSQTPKYLVTQMGNDKSIKCEQNLGHDTMYWYKQDSKKFLKIMFSYNNKELIINETVPNRFSPKSPDKAHLNLHINSLELGDSAVYFCASSPLGGLGTEAFFGQGTRLTVV.

This clonotype was detected many times. The chain couples TRBV20-1 to TRBJ1-6; TRBD1 might be the D (5 bases). The V end lost 5 bases, the J end lost 8 bases, and 19 bases lay between the germline ends. Germline values: CDR1 DFQATT, CDR2 SNEGSKA (reference sequence). The CDR3 length is 15 residues. This chain's CDR3 is CSADPGGAEYSPLHF. In DNA, the CDR3 is TGCAGTGCTGACCCCGGTGGGGCCGAGTATTCACCCCTCCACTTT.

This clonotype was detected only a few times. The chain combines TRBV20-1 with TRBJ2-3, with no clear D. CDR3 length: 14 amino acids. V dropped 0 bases and J dropped 4 bases, with 11 bases sitting between them. Per germline, CDR1 DFQATT and CDR2 SNEGSKA (reference sequence). The CDR3 here is CSARDMWLADTQYF. The CDR3 coding sequence is TGCAGTGCTAGAGATATGTGGTTGGCAGATACGCAGTATTTT.

The table lists this clonotype with many counts. The chain joins TRBV12-3 or TRBV12-4 to TRBJ1-1; TRBD1 might be the D (5 bases). The CDR3 covers 14 residues. Deletions cut 3 bases from V and 6 bases from J, with 14 bases between. The CDR3, as DNA: TGTGCCAGCAGTTTCGGACACGGGAGGGCTGAAGCTTTCTTT. This sequence encodes CASSFGHGRAEAFF.

Many counts were recorded for this clonotype. The rearrangement joins TRBV7-2 to TRBJ1-1; D not resolved. CDR3 length: 13 amino acids. Germline V gene lookup returns CDR1 SGHTA and CDR2 FQGNSA. V shed 1 base and J shed 4 bases, with 7 bases lying between them. This CDR3 reads CASSLESPTEAFF. The CDR3 DNA reads as TGTGCCAGCAGCTTAGAGAGTCCCACTGAAGCTTTCTTT.

In its sample, this clonotype was seen a few times. The chain uses TRBV18 and TRBJ2-3; 7 bases match TRBD2. V trimming: 4 bases; J trimming: 2 bases; junction bases outside the gene matches: 6. Germline lookup yields CDR1 KGHSH and CDR2 LQKENI. CDR3 length equals 15 residues. The CDR3 coding sequence is TGTGCCAGCTCACGTGAAGCGGGACTCACAGATACGCAGTATTTT. Translated: CASSREAGLTDTQYF.

This clonotype was seen repeatedly, ten times or more. V and J are TRBV7-2 and TRBJ1-1, with 7 bases identical to TRBD1. Germline V gene data show CDR1 as SGHTA and CDR2 as FQGNSA. V lost 5 bases to trimming and J lost 1 base; unmatched junction nucleotides: 7. CDR3 length equals 15 residues. The CDR3 loop reads CASSQRQGKNTEAFF. DNA for the CDR3: TGTGCCAGCAGCCAACGACAGGGCAAGAACACTGAAGCTTTCTTT. Based on the CDR3 plus reference TRBV7-2 and TRBJ1-1, the full variable domain is GAGVSQSPSNKVTEKGKDVELRCDPISGHTALYWYRQSLGQGLEFLIYFQGNSAPDKSGLPSDRFSAERTGGSVSTLTIQRTQQEDSAVYLCASSQRQGKNTEAFFGQGTRLTVV.

This clonotype was observed many times. The chain couples TRBV5-4 to TRBJ2-1, with 7 nucleotides matching TRBD2. This CDR3 comprises 15 residues. Germline-derived CDR1 and CDR2 are SGHNT and YYREEE (reference sequence). Germline trimming cut 4 bases from V and 8 bases from J; bases unmatched to any gene: 12. CDR3 loop: CASSRGLPEGYEQFF. The DNA of the CDR3 is TGTGCCAGCAGCCGGGGACTACCTGAGGGGTATGAGCAGTTCTTC.

V usage is TRBV7-2 and J usage is TRBJ1-4; D is uncertain. V was shortened by 4 bases and J by 4 bases, with 10 bases between the two germline ends. This CDR3 comprises 14 residues. Germline V gene sequence: CDR1 SGHTA, CDR2 FQGNSA. The CDR3 sequence: CASSSGVLNEKLFF. The CDR3 nucleotides read TGTGCCAGCAGCTCCGGGGTTCTTAATGAAAAACTGTTTTTT.